The clone carrying this T cell receptor beta chain was recorded a few times. Antigen: not known. Blood genomic DNA input for TRB amplification was 250-500 ng. The sample originates from a study of T and B cells in COVID-19 patients. Study at large: COVID-19 patients gave peripheral blood either during active infection or after recovery. Of around 21 active-infection patients, some 11 were critically ill with mechanical ventilation or extracorporeal membrane oxygenation. Points from the study as a whole: Active COVID-19 showed highly clonal TRB repertoires; recovery showed diversity and richness above healthy donors. Of approximately 2,400 TCR clusters found only in the recovered cohort, 31 had low generation probability.

TRB rearrangements were amplified by multiplex PCR with BIOMED2 TRB-A/B primers. TCRdb itself ran the multiplex PCR reads through MiXCR, one entry per CDR3 protein. This repertoire shows more than 9,500 distinct CDR3 sequences, roughly 30% found once; its top ten account for about 30%. The sequenced sample consisted of blood. This TCR was sampled from a human donor who had recovered from COVID-19.

The CDR3 DNA follows: TGTGCCTGGAGGACGTACCCGGGACTAGCAGCGTATGAGCAGTTCTTC. Its translation: CAWRTYPGLAAYEQFF. V usage is TRBV30 and J usage is TRBJ2-1; 9 bases agree with TRBD2. V lost 3 bases to trimming and J lost 8 bases; unmatched junction nucleotides: 14. The germline V gene encodes CDR1 GTSNPN and CDR2 SVGIG (reference sequence). The CDR3 has 16 amino acids. Using reference TRBV30 and TRBJ2-1 for the parts outside the CDR3, the full variable domain is SQTIHQWPATLVQPVGSPLSLECTVEGTSNPNLYWYRQAAGRGLQLLFYSVGIGQISSEVPQNLSASRPQDRQFILSSKKLLLSDSGFYLCAWRTYPGLAAYEQFFGPGTRLTVL.